These 8 T cell receptor beta chains were sequenced from one sample in a study of early T cells in non-severe SARS-CoV-2 infection. TCRdb recomputed calls from the 5' RACE reads with MiXCR, one row per CDR3 protein. Found here are roughly 34,000 distinct CDR3 sequences, about 4.3% of them singletons; the top ten hold 7.5% to 8.5%. The sequencing sample was made of whole blood. Receptors were obtained from an adult who was a healthcare worker with PCR-confirmed SARS-CoV-2 infection or an uninfected control (not recorded which).

This clonotype appeared many times. The rearrangement links TRBV7-8 to TRBJ1-2, with a possible D match to TRBD1 (5 bases). The CDR3 contains 14 residues. Trimming left V 4 bases short and J 7 bases short, with 16 bases between. Per germline, CDR1 SGHVS and CDR2 FQNEAQ. The CDR3 DNA is TGTGCCAGCAGCTCGAACCCCCAGAGGGGTGGCTACACCTTC. As protein: CASSSNPQRGGYTF.

Regarding this clonotype: A read error may be the cause here, since a much bigger clone is one base away. The CDR3 nucleotides read TGTGCCAACACCCGCGCACTAGCGTGGGCAGATACGCAGTATTTT. Residues: CANTRALAWADTQYF. V and J are TRBV12-3 or TRBV12-4 and TRBJ2-3; 7 bases agree with TRBD2. Germline trimming cut 10 bases from V and 4 bases from J; bases unmatched to any gene: 14. This CDR3 has 15 amino acids.

This clonotype was counted ten times or more. This sequence joins TRBV5-5 and TRBJ2-1; 12 nucleotides agree with TRBD2. The V and J ends lost 4 bases and 3 bases, in that order; junction bases with no gene match: 2. Germline values: CDR1 SGHKS, CDR2 YYEKEE (reference sequence). The CDR3 runs 15 residues. The CDR3 coding sequence is TGTGCCAGCAGCCCGGGACTAGCGGGCTACAATGAGCAGTTCTTC. The encoded protein is CASSPGLAGYNEQFF.

This clonotype was seen many times. The V gene is TRBV5-4, the J gene TRBJ2-3; either TRBD1 or TRBD2 may fit D (6 bases each). Trimming shortened V by 0 bases and J by 5 bases, and 16 bases separated the two germline ends. Germline values: CDR1 SGHNT, CDR2 YYREEE (reference sequence). CDR3 length: 16 residues. The CDR3 nucleotides are TGTGCCAGCAGCTTGGCCGTCGGGGGCGAGATAGATACGCAGTATTTT. Translated: CASSLAVGGEIDTQYF. Supplemented by reference TRBV5-4 and TRBJ2-3, the full variable domain reads ETGVTQSPTHLIKTRGQQVTLRCSSQSGHNTVSWYQQALGQGPQFIFQYYREEENGRGNFPPRFSGLQFPNYSSELNVNALELDDSALYLCASSLAVGGEIDTQYFGPGTRLTVL.

This clonotype was counted at least ten times. The V gene is TRBV4-1, the J gene TRBJ1-5, with 7 bases identical to TRBD1. CDR1 and CDR2 from the germline V gene are MGHRA and YSYEKL. The CDR3 length is 15 residues. J was trimmed by 3 bases and V by 0 bases; bases with no gene match: 2. In DNA, the CDR3 is TGCGCCAGCAGCCAAGAGGGACAGCTCAATCAGCCCCAGCATTTT. It translates to CASSQEGQLNQPQHF.

This clonotype was seen ten or more times. The rearrangement joins TRBV25-1 to TRBJ1-1, with 11 bases matching TRBD1. Germline CDR1 reads MGHDK; CDR2 reads SYGVNS. This CDR3 has 14 residues. V was pared by 6 bases and J by 6 bases, with 6 bases of the junction left unmatched. CDR3 in amino acids: CASRGGQGVSEAFF. The CDR3 coding sequence is TGTGCCAGCAGAGGGGGACAGGGGGTATCTGAAGCTTTCTTT.

This clonotype showed up many times. The V call is TRBV12-3 or TRBV12-4, the J call TRBJ2-7; 7 bases are shared with TRBD1. The CDR3 is 15 amino acids. V trimming: 6 bases; J trimming: 2 bases; junction bases outside the gene matches: 10. The CDR3 reads CASRPGTEFPYEQYF. CDR3 nucleotide sequence: TGTGCCAGCAGGCCCGGGACAGAATTTCCCTACGAGCAGTACTTC.

The chain is built from TRBV5-1 and TRBJ2-2; 8 bases are a match to TRBD2. The CDR3 spans 15 residues. Germline loops: CDR1 SGHRS, CDR2 YFSETQ. V lost 1 base, J lost 5 bases, and 4 bases stayed unmatched. The chain's CDR3 is CASSLIPSGTGELFF. CDR3 DNA: TGCGCCAGCAGCTTGATTCCTAGCGGGACCGGGGAGCTGTTTTTT.